The sequence of this T cell receptor (beta chain) was determined in a study of blood T cell repertoires in COVID-19. Study-level background: Acute and convalescent COVID-19 specimens originated in the United States, Italy and Spain. Sample material is recorded as cDNA or gDNA derived from T cells, B-cell-depleted T cells, or PBMCs.

Study processing details: Amplification of reference gene primers was used by the study to estimate nucleated cell counts. TCRdb keeps only in-frame clones here, not all; method: immunoSEQ multiplex PCR. That table is the source of V, J and clone size, and D and trimming were worked out from the DNA. The repertoire holds some 90,000 clones, with around four fifths as singletons. This CDR3 has 13 residues. The germline gives CDR1 ENHRY, CDR2 SYGVKD. V was clipped by 0 bases and J by 14 bases, with 14 bases between them. The rearrangement uses TRBV10-3 and TRBJ2-1; weak D call: TRBD1 (5 bases). This TCR derives from a human donor in a cohort sampled during active COVID-19. Input material: peripheral blood. CDR3 nucleotide sequence: TGTGCCATCAGTGAGTCGTCTTTGGCAGGGAAGTTCTTC. Its protein product is CAISESSLAGKFF.